The 25 T cell receptor beta chains listed next were all sequenced from one sample in a study of CD8 T cells in ankylosing spondylitis. TCRdb passed the 5' RACE reads through MiXCR, listing each CDR3 protein once. The sample contains about 140,000 distinct CDR3 sequences, 6.5% to 8.5% of which appear only once. The sample consisted of synovial fluid, either unsorted or a sorted T cell fraction (not recorded which). The receptor source for this set is a male donor with ankylosing spondylitis.

There are a few counts of this clonotype. This chain uses TRBV5-1 with TRBJ1-5; 7 positions match TRBD1. V was clipped by 0 bases and J by 3 bases; unmatched bases: 3. CDR1 is SGHRS and CDR2 is YFSETQ in the germline V gene. CDR3 length: 15 residues. CDR3 loop: CASSLGDSLNQPQHF. The CDR3 nucleotides are TGCGCCAGCAGCTTGGGGGACAGCCTCAATCAGCCCCAGCATTTT.

The gene calls are TRBV20-1 and TRBJ1-4; TRBD1 matches 12 bases. Germline-derived CDR1 and CDR2 are DFQATT and SNEGSKA (reference sequence). The CDR3 runs to 12 residues. V gave up 7 bases and J gave up 6 bases; unmatched junction bases: 0. CDR3 amino acids: CSGDRGHEKLFF. For the CDR3, the DNA is TGCAGTGGGGACAGGGGGCATGAAAAACTGTTTTTT.

This clonotype was seen at least ten times. This chain links TRBV5-1 with TRBJ1-2; D not resolved. CDR1 and CDR2 from the germline V gene are SGHRS and YFSETQ. The CDR3 consists of 14 residues. The V gene lost 0 bases and the J gene lost 2 bases, with 8 bases spanning the gap. CDR3 DNA sequence: TGCGCCAGCAGCTTGGCACCTGGGAACTATGGCTACACCTTC. Its protein is CASSLAPGNYGYTF.

This clonotype appeared a few times. V and J are TRBV3-1 and TRBJ2-7, with 11 positions matching TRBD1. The junction had 1 base not matched to a gene; V was cut back by 3 bases and J by 6 bases. The germline gives CDR1 LGHDT, CDR2 YNNKEL (reference sequence). The CDR3 length is 13 residues. DNA for the CDR3: TGTGCCAGCAGCCATGGACAGGGGGCCGAGCAGTACTTC. Encoded protein: CASSHGQGAEQYF.

This clonotype was seen at least ten times. J is TRBJ2-5 and V is TRBV20-1, with D hard to call. This CDR3 is 15 amino acids long. The V and J ends lost 3 bases and 1 base respectively, with 15 bases between them. CDR1 and CDR2 from the germline V gene are DFQATT and SNEGSKA (reference sequence). CDR3 in amino acids: CSARARLSLQETQYF. The CDR3 nucleotides are TGCAGTGCTAGGGCGAGACTCTCCCTCCAAGAGACCCAGTACTTC.

This clonotype was counted many times. This rearrangement joins TRBV6-1 to TRBJ2-2, with TRBD1 matching over 8 bases. The V and J ends lost 8 bases and 1 base, in that order; junction bases with no gene match: 3. Germline-derived CDR1 and CDR2 are MNHNS and SASEGT. The CDR3 totals 14 residues. The CDR3 region is CASRTGLNTGELFF. The CDR3 coding sequence is TGTGCCAGCCGGACAGGGCTGAACACCGGGGAGCTGTTTTTT.

This clonotype was observed many times. The genes are TRBV10-2 and TRBJ1-2; 8 nucleotides match TRBD1. Germline V gene lookup returns CDR1 WSHSY and CDR2 SAAADI. This CDR3 has 15 amino acids. J gave up 6 bases and V 2 bases, and 8 bases lay outside the gene matches. CDR3 sequence: CASSEPISTGDGYTF. In DNA form, the CDR3 reads TGCGCCAGCAGTGAGCCGATATCGACAGGGGATGGCTACACCTTC.

CDR3 region: CATSSQGATEAFF. CDR3 bases: TGTGCCACCAGCAGTCAGGGGGCCACTGAAGCTTTCTTT. The chain has TRBV15 and TRBJ1-1; 8 nucleotides agree with TRBD1. The germline gives CDR1 LNHNV, CDR2 YYDKDF (reference sequence). This CDR3 contains 13 residues. V lost 3 bases to trimming and J lost 4 bases; unmatched junction nucleotides: 1.

This clonotype was observed many times. V and J are TRBV7-2 and TRBJ2-3; D is unresolved. The CDR3 length is 12 residues. CDR1 is SGHTA and CDR2 is FQGNSA in the germline V gene. V lost 0 bases and J 7 bases, leaving 5 bases between the germline ends. The CDR3 nucleotides read TGTGCCAGCAGCTTAGCTAGGCATACGCAGTATTTT. It codes for CASSLARHTQYF.

This clonotype has a count of ten or more. The chain employs TRBV7-2 and TRBJ2-2, with 7 bases matching TRBD2. V lost 6 bases, J lost 7 bases, and 2 bases stayed unmatched. This CDR3 contains 12 residues. Looked up from germline, CDR1 is SGHTA and CDR2 is FQGNSA. The CDR3 region has the DNA TGTGCCAGCAGGAGGGAGGGCGGGGAGCTGTTTTTT. Amino acids: CASRREGGELFF.

This clonotype was counted a few times. V gene TRBV6-5 combines with J gene TRBJ2-3; no clear D gene. V dropped 0 bases and J dropped 6 bases, with 7 bases sitting between them. This CDR3 has 13 amino acids. From germline, CDR1 is MNHEY and CDR2 SVGAGI. CDR3 coding DNA: TGTGCCAGCAGTTACTCGAGAAGGGATACGCAGTATTTT. It yields the protein CASSYSRRDTQYF.

This clonotype was detected only a few times. The rearrangement links TRBV25-1 to TRBJ2-2, with D possibly matching TRBD1 (5 bases). Trimming shortened V by 6 bases and J by 4 bases, and 6 bases separated the two germline ends. Germline V lookup: CDR1 MGHDK, CDR2 SYGVNS. The CDR3 has 12 residues. Here the CDR3 reads CASRQVTGELFF. The DNA of the CDR3 is TGTGCCAGCAGACAGGTCACCGGGGAGCTGTTTTTT. The full variable domain, completed using reference TRBV25-1 and TRBJ2-2, is EADIYQTPRYLVIGTGKKITLECSQTMGHDKMYWYQQDPGMELHLIHYSYGVNSTEKGDLSSESTVSRIRTEHFPLTLESARPSHTSQYLCASRQVTGELFFGEGSRLTVL.

This clonotype was detected a few times. J is TRBJ2-5 and V is TRBV20-1; D uncertain. The V gene lost 6 bases and the J gene lost 2 bases, with 13 bases spanning the gap. The CDR3 loop spans 13 amino acids. In germline, CDR1 is DFQATT, CDR2 SNEGSKA (reference sequence). In DNA form, the CDR3 reads TGCAGTGCCCTCAGGTTTACGCAAGAGACCCAGTACTTC. Translating gives CSALRFTQETQYF.

This clonotype appeared many times. The V and J genes are TRBV7-6 and TRBJ1-6; no clear D. Trimming left V 0 bases short and J 11 bases short, with 8 bases between. The CDR3 runs to 13 residues. Germline CDR1 reads SGHVS; CDR2 reads FNYEAQ. This CDR3 reads CASSLASHTPLHF. CDR3 sequence (DNA): TGTGCCAGCAGCTTAGCGTCGCACACACCCCTCCACTTT.

This chain uses TRBV6-5 with TRBJ1-2, with D tentatively TRBD1 (5 bases). This CDR3 comprises 14 residues. V was shortened by 1 base and J by 1 base, with 7 bases between the two germline ends. Looked up from germline, CDR1 is MNHEY and CDR2 is SVGAGI. The DNA for the CDR3 is TGTGCCAGCAGTTACTTCCAGGGTAACTATGGCTACACCTTC. Residues: CASSYFQGNYGYTF.

The rearrangement joins TRBV9 to TRBJ2-2, with D perhaps matching TRBD2 (6 bases). Between the trimmed V and J ends, which lost 0 bases and 1 base, there was a span of 10 bases. The germline V gene has CDR1 SGDLS and CDR2 YYNGEE. This CDR3 region has 16 residues. The DNA for the CDR3 is TGTGCCAGCAGCGTAGAGGGCGGGAAGAACACCGGGGAGCTGTTTTTT. Translating gives CASSVEGGKNTGELFF.

There are many counts of this clonotype. The chain couples TRBV5-6 to TRBJ1-1; 8 bases fit TRBD1. V lost 0 bases, J lost 0 bases, and 10 bases stayed unmatched. This CDR3 contains 18 residues. The germline V gene has CDR1 SGHDT and CDR2 YYEEEE. The CDR3 sequence is CASSLGRQGMTMNTEAFF. In nucleotides, the CDR3 is TGTGCCAGCAGCTTGGGGAGACAGGGGATGACTATGAACACTGAAGCTTTCTTT.

This clonotype was seen only a few times. V usage is TRBV20-1 and J usage is TRBJ1-5, with D perhaps matching TRBD1 (5 bases). Trimming stripped 6 bases from V and 7 bases from J, with 16 bases between. The germline CDR1 and CDR2 sequences are DFQATT and SNEGSKA (reference sequence). The CDR3 is 13 amino acids. The CDR3 nucleotides read TGCAGTGCCGATTTACGGGACGAGCAGCCCCAGCATTTT. This translates into CSADLRDEQPQHF.

This clonotype came up a few times. J is TRBJ2-5 and V is TRBV2; no firm D call. Germline loops: CDR1 SNHLY, CDR2 FYNNEI. V dropped 1 base and J dropped 3 bases, with 15 bases sitting between them. This CDR3 is 16 amino acids long. The DNA of the CDR3 is TGTGCCAGCAGTGAAGGGGTCCCCTCTCGAGAAGAGACCCAGTACTTC. This gives the protein CASSEGVPSREETQYF.

The chain recombines TRBV7-9 with TRBJ1-4, with D possibly being TRBD1 (6 bases). CDR1 is SEHNR and CDR2 is FQNEAQ in the germline V gene (reference sequence). This CDR3 is built from 14 residues. The V end lost 6 bases, the J end lost 8 bases, and 16 bases lay between the germline ends. CDR3 DNA: TGTGCCAGCAGTTTGCAGACAGGTATCGAAAAACTGTTTTTT. Translated, it gives CASSLQTGIEKLFF.

As concerns this clonotype: This could be a read error, since a much larger clone is one nucleotide away. This sequence joins TRBV20-1 and TRBJ1-6; D gene unclear. Germline CDR1 reads DFQATT; CDR2 reads SNEGSKA (reference sequence). The CDR3 has 12 residues. The CDR3 sequence is CSTRGAGAPLHF. The CDR3 bases are TGCAGTACTAGAGGTGCCGGGGCACCCCTCCACTTT.

This clonotype was counted many times. The CDR3 DNA reads as TGCGCCAGCAGCTCTGATGGGACTAGCGGATCCTACAATGAGCAGTTCTTC. Translating it yields CASSSDGTSGSYNEQFF. The genes are TRBV5-1 and TRBJ2-1, with 11 bases aligning to TRBD2. The trim removed 3 bases at V and 1 base at J, leaving 6 bases unmatched. Per germline, CDR1 SGHRS and CDR2 YFSETQ. The CDR3 length is 17 residues.

This chain joins TRBV12-5 and TRBJ2-3; possible D gene TRBD1, 6 bases. Germline CDR1 is LGHNT and CDR2 is FRNRAP. Trimming shortened V by 1 base and J by 4 bases, and 6 bases separated the two germline ends. The length of the CDR3 is 13 residues. CDR3 bases: TGTGCTAGTGGTTTGGACAGGGCAGATACGCAGTATTTT. Amino acid sequence: CASGLDRADTQYF.

This clonotype was observed a few times. V usage is TRBV7-2 and J usage is TRBJ1-1; the D gene is possibly TRBD1 (5 bases). V lost 6 bases and J 0 bases, leaving 8 bases between the germline ends. This CDR3 has 13 residues. In germline, CDR1 is SGHTA, CDR2 FQGNSA. CDR3 coding DNA: TGTGCCAGCAGGTGGGACTTGAACACTGAAGCTTTCTTT. Its translation: CASRWDLNTEAFF.

This clonotype was seen ten or more times. This rearrangement joins TRBV6-1 to TRBJ2-3; 15 bases are shared with TRBD2. The V and J ends lost 6 bases and 5 bases, in that order; junction bases with no gene match: 9. Germline CDR1 and CDR2: MNHNS and SASEGT. This CDR3 has 17 amino acids. The CDR3, as DNA: TGTGCCAGCAGACTACGGACTAGCGGGAGGGTCGGAGATACGCAGTATTTT. Its translation is CASRLRTSGRVGDTQYF.